What follows are 8 T cell receptor beta chains derived from one specimen sequenced in a study of control samples from healthy donors and cancer patients. Sequencing was performed with immunoSEQ multiplex PCR; in TCRdb, only in-frame clones are kept and a portion is missing. The sample comprises some 140,000 clones, 80% to 95% of which are singletons, and 11% rests with the top ten. The sequenced sample consisted of blood. Every receptor here comes from a man aged 25 to 40 in good health.

The chain combines TRBV9 with TRBJ2-1; D is undetermined. The CDR3 is made up of 14 amino acids. Germline V CDR1 and CDR2: SGDLS, YYNGEE. Trimming cost V 4 bases and J 9 bases, with 17 bases left between them. This CDR3 reads CASSPNTPWGEQFF. In DNA, the CDR3 is TGTGCCAGCAGCCCTAACACGCCATGGGGTGAGCAGTTCTTC.

In its sample, this clone was seen a few times. This chain joins TRBV4-2 and TRBJ2-7; TRBD2 aligns across 7 bases. The J segment lost 3 bases and the V segment lost 0 bases, leaving 14 bases of the junction unmatched. CDR3 length equals 18 residues. The germline V gene has CDR1 LGHNA and CDR2 YNFKEQ. CDR3 in DNA: TGTGCCAGCAGCCAAGATCGAAGATTGCGGGAGCATAACTACGAGCAGTACTTC. This translates into CASSQDRRLREHNYEQYF.

The chain employs TRBV18 and TRBJ2-1, with D uncertain. CDR3 length equals 14 residues. The V gene lost 0 bases and the J gene lost 1 base, with 4 bases spanning the gap. Germline lookup yields CDR1 KGHSH and CDR2 LQKENI. CDR3 residues: CASSPPQSYNEQFF. DNA of the CDR3: TGTGCCAGCTCACCACCACAGTCCTACAATGAGCAGTTCTTC.

The chain couples TRBV7-3 to TRBJ1-1; the D gene is possibly TRBD1 (6 bases). CDR3 size: 15 residues. Germline V gene lookup returns CDR1 SGHTA and CDR2 FQGTGA. Trimming removed 0 bases from V and 0 bases from J, with 8 bases in between. The CDR3 DNA follows: TGTGCCAGCAGCTTAACGGGGGGCCTGAACACTGAAGCTTTCTTT. Residues: CASSLTGGLNTEAFF.

This chain connects TRBV7-3 to TRBJ2-3; no clear D. Germline V lookup: CDR1 SGHTA, CDR2 FQGTGA. The CDR3 has 15 residues. Trimming left V 0 bases short and J 3 bases short, with 10 bases between. The CDR3 nucleotides are TGTGCCAGCAGCTTAACGAGGTTGCAGACAGATACGCAGTATTTT. Residues: CASSLTRLQTDTQYF.

This chain uses TRBV11-3 with TRBJ2-3; D unclear. V was trimmed by 3 bases and J by 6 bases, leaving 10 bases between them. The CDR3 is 13 residues long. CDR1 is SGHNT, CDR2 YENEEA, per germline. The CDR3 DNA reads TGTGCCAGCAGCTTTCGACACGGGGATACGCAGTATTTT. Encoded protein: CASSFRHGDTQYF.

This chain uses TRBV28 with TRBJ1-2, with D hard to call. The CDR3 totals 13 residues. Per germline, CDR1 MDHEN and CDR2 SYDVKM. Between the trimmed V and J ends, which lost 3 bases and 7 bases, there was a span of 12 bases. In nucleotides, the CDR3 is TGTGCCAGCAGTTTTTTGTACCCTAGTGGCTACACCTTC. Its protein product is CASSFLYPSGYTF.

Comments on this clone: At one end the junction does not follow the germline gene, possibly because of a read error. The rearrangement links TRBV6-2 or TRBV6-3 to TRBJ2-3; 12 nucleotides agree with TRBD1. This CDR3 comprises 13 residues. Per germline, CDR1 MNHEY and CDR2 SVGEGT. The CDR3 DNA reads TGTGCCAGCAGCCGACAAGGGACAGGGGGCATGGATTTT. This sequence encodes CASSRQGTGGMDF.